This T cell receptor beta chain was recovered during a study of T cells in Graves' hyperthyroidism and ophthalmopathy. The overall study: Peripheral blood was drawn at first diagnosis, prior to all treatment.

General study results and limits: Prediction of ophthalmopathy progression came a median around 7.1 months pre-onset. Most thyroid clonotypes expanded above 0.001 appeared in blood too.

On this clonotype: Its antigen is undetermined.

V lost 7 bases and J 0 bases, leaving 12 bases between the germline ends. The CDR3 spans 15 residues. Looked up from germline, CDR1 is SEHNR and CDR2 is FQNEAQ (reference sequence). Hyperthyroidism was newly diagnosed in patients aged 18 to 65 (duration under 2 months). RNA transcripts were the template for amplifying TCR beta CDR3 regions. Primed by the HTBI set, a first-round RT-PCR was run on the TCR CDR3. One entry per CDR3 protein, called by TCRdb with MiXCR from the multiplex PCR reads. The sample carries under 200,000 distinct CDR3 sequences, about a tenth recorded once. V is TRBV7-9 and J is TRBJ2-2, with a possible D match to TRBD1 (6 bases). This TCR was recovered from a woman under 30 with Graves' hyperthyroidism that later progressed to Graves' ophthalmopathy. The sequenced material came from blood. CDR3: CASTGGRTNTGELFF. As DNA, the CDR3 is TGTGCCAGCACTGGGGGCAGGACGAACACCGGGGAGCTGTTTTTT.